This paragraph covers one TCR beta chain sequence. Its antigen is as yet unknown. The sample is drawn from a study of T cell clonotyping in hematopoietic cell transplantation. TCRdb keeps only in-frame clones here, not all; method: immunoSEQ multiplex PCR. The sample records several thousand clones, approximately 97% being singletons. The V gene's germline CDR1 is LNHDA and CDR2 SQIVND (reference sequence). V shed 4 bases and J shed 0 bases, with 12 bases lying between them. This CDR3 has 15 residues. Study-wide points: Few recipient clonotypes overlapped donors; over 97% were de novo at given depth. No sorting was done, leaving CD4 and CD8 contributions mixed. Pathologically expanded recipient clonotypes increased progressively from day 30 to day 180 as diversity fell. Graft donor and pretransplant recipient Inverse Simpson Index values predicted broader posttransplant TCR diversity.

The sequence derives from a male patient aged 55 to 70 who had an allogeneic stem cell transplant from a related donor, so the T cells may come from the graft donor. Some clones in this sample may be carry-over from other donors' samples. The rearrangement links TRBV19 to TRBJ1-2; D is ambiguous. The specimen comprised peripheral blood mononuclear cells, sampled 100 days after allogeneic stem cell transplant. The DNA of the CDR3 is TGTGCCAGTAGTACGCAGACGGCGACTAACTATGGCTACACCTTC. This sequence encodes CASSTQTATNYGYTF.